This T cell receptor (beta chain) was observed in a study of T cells after yellow fever vaccination. About the research overall: Preparation of fractions with low cell numbers was performed using SMART-Seq v4 Ultra Low Input.

V lost 4 bases to trimming and J lost 6 bases, with 19 bases between them. The CDR3 is 15 residues long. The germline CDR1 and CDR2 sequences are MGHRA and YSYEKL. This clonotype was detected only a few times. TCRdb reprocessed the 5' RACE reads via MiXCR and lists one record per CDR3 protein. The top ten hold over 14% of the sample, which has about 400,000 distinct CDR3 sequences, 6% to 8% seen once. The gene calls are TRBV4-1 and TRBJ2-7, with D uncertain. The source was PBMCs, collected 5 days after the yellow fever booster vaccination. The TCR comes from a man aged 25-40 years who received the YFV17D yellow fever vaccine. CDR3 amino acids: CASSRLKGPEIEQYF. The CDR3 DNA reads TGCGCCAGCAGCCGTCTTAAGGGCCCAGAGATCGAGCAGTACTTC.